The 17 T cell receptor beta chains below all came from one sample that was sequenced in a study of T cell responses to AZD1222 COVID-19 vaccine. Sequencing was performed with immunoSEQ multiplex PCR; in TCRdb, only in-frame clones are kept and a portion is missing. The table shows about 130,000 clones, with 87% occurring only once. Material: peripheral blood, obtained on day 0 of AZD1222 vaccination. The receptor set was obtained from an adult in good health.

This clone was seen a single time. The V gene is TRBV5-6, the J gene TRBJ1-1; the match to TRBD1 covers 9 bases. Germline CDR1 and CDR2: SGHDT and YYEEEE. J was trimmed by 4 bases and V by 4 bases; bases with no gene match: 8. This CDR3 is built from 15 residues. CDR3 sequence (DNA): TGTGCCAGCAGCCGTTGGACAGGGGTAGGCACTGAAGCTTTCTTT. This gives the protein CASSRWTGVGTEAFF.

This sequence joins TRBV9 and TRBJ2-2; no firm D call. The CDR3 sequence is 13 residues long. Germline CDR1 SGDLS, CDR2 YYNGEE. V gave up 4 bases and J gave up 0 bases, with 4 bases separating them. Written as DNA, the CDR3 is TGTGCCAGCAGCTCTCCGAACACCGGGGAGCTGTTTTTT. Protein: CASSSPNTGELFF.

The J gene is TRBJ2-2, the V gene TRBV4-2; 10 nucleotides match TRBD2. The trim removed 4 bases at V and 3 bases at J, leaving 2 bases unmatched. Looked up from germline, CDR1 is LGHNA and CDR2 is YNFKEQ. The CDR3 extends over 15 amino acids. Here the CDR3 DNA reads TGTGCCAGCAGCCCCCTAGCGGGGGACACCGGGGAGCTGTTTTTT. As protein: CASSPLAGDTGELFF.

The chain joins TRBV10-1 to TRBJ2-2; D uncertain. Per the germline V gene, CDR1 is WNHNN and CDR2 is SYGVQD (reference sequence). V was shortened by 3 bases and J by 4 bases, with 3 bases between the two germline ends. The CDR3 has 12 residues. Here the CDR3 DNA reads TGCGCCAGCAGTGATAGCACCGGGGAGCTGTTTTTT. Its protein product is CASSDSTGELFF.

The J gene is TRBJ2-7, the V gene TRBV28; tentatively, D is TRBD2 (6 bases). The V gene lost 2 bases and the J gene lost 2 bases, with 16 bases spanning the gap. This CDR3 has 16 residues. The germline V gene has CDR1 MDHEN and CDR2 SYDVKM. CDR3 coding DNA: TGTGCCAGCAGTTTAAATAAGCGGGTTGCAACCTACGAGCAGTACTTC. Translated: CASSLNKRVATYEQYF.

The J gene is TRBJ2-5, the V gene TRBV5-6; no clear D. Germline V gives CDR1 SGHDT, CDR2 YYEEEE. The length of the CDR3 is 16 residues. Trimming removed 4 bases at V and 5 bases at J, with 21 bases between. The CDR3 DNA follows: TGTGCCAGCAGCCCTAATTGGCGTCTCAAAGGGGAGACCCAGTACTTC. Residues: CASSPNWRLKGETQYF.

The CDR3 coding sequence is TGTGCCAGCAGCTTAGTGCTGGGTAGAGGGACTAACTATGGCTACACCTTC. This encodes CASSLVLGRGTNYGYTF. The chain has TRBV7-9 and TRBJ1-2, with D uncertain. The CDR3 has 17 amino acids. Germline values: CDR1 SEHNR, CDR2 FQNEAQ (reference sequence). V lost 1 base and J 0 bases, leaving 15 bases between the germline ends.

This clone was seen once. The V gene is TRBV12-3 or TRBV12-4, the J gene TRBJ1-6, with no clear D. V lost 6 bases, J lost 9 bases, and 9 bases lay in between. The CDR3 covers 12 residues. For the CDR3, the DNA is TGTGCCAGCAGCCCGGGTGGTTCACCCCTCCACTTT. This translates into CASSPGGSPLHF.

The chain uses TRBV12-3 or TRBV12-4 and TRBJ2-7; possible D gene TRBD1, 6 bases. V was cut by 5 bases and J by 5 bases, with 13 bases left in between. There are 13 residues in the CDR3. CDR3 protein: CASSRQVLDEQYF. The CDR3 coding sequence is TGTGCCAGCAGTCGACAGGTCCTAGACGAGCAGTACTTC.

This chain links TRBV5-1 with TRBJ1-1; 9 nucleotides align to TRBD1. The V gene's germline CDR1 is SGHRS and CDR2 YFSETQ. The CDR3 is 16 amino acids. With V trimmed by 4 bases and J by 4 bases, 11 bases remained unmatched. This chain's CDR3 is CASSPQGQGVGTEAFF. In DNA form, the CDR3 reads TGCGCCAGCAGCCCCCAGGGACAGGGTGTCGGCACTGAAGCTTTCTTT.

J is TRBJ1-1 and V is TRBV21-1; TRBD1 is the table's D call and was not checked against the DNA. TRBV21-1 is termed a pseudogene. The CDR3 runs 13 residues. The CDR3 sequence: CASSNRTGAEAFF. The CDR3 region has the DNA TGTGCCAGCAGCAATCGGACAGGGGCTGAAGCTTTCTTT.

V and J are TRBV29-1 and TRBJ1-1, with 9 bases identical to TRBD1. Trimming cost V 7 bases and J 5 bases; bases outside gene matches: 14. The CDR3 covers 15 residues. Per germline, CDR1 SQVTM and CDR2 ANQGSEA. The CDR3 sequence is CSALPYGTGRTEAFF. The CDR3 DNA is TGCAGCGCCCTACCCTATGGGACAGGGAGAACTGAAGCTTTCTTT.

This sequence joins TRBV5-1 and TRBJ1-2; 7 bases fit TRBD1. V was clipped by 4 bases and J by 4 bases; unmatched bases: 4. This CDR3 comprises 13 residues. Germline-derived CDR1 and CDR2 are SGHRS and YFSETQ. The DNA of the CDR3 is TGCGCCAGCAGCCTTAGGGACAGCTATGGCTACACCTTC. It specifies CASSLRDSYGYTF.

The genes are TRBV20-1 and TRBJ1-5, with D unclear. The germline gives CDR1 DFQATT, CDR2 SNEGSKA (reference sequence). V was pared by 3 bases and J by 1 base, with 4 bases between. This CDR3 contains 12 residues. The CDR3 protein is CSASQSNQPQHF. The CDR3 DNA reads TGCAGTGCTAGTCAAAGCAATCAGCCCCAGCATTTT.

By sample fraction, this clone is large. This CDR3 is CASSDSLAGADTQYF. The CDR3 nucleotides are TGTGCCAGCAGTGACTCACTAGCGGGAGCAGATACGCAGTATTTT. The rearrangement links TRBV6-4 to TRBJ2-3; 11 bases line up with TRBD2. V gave up 0 bases and J gave up 4 bases; unmatched junction bases: 0. This CDR3 is built from 15 residues. Germline V gene data show CDR1 as MRHNA and CDR2 as SNTAGT.

The chain has TRBV11-2 and TRBJ2-7; 11 nucleotides line up with TRBD1. The germline V gene has CDR1 SGHAT and CDR2 FQNNGV. V lost 5 bases and J lost 3; bases outside the gene matches: 9. This CDR3 comprises 16 residues. The CDR3 nucleotides read TGTGCCAGCAGCCCCTGGTCTGGGACAGGGGGCTACGAGCAGTACTTC. As protein: CASSPWSGTGGYEQYF.

V gene TRBV7-2 combines with J gene TRBJ2-2, with D perhaps TRBD1 (5 bases). The CDR3 spans 15 residues. Trimming took off 3 bases at V and 2 bases at J, with 10 bases between the two ends. The germline V gene encodes CDR1 SGHTA and CDR2 FQGNSA. The CDR3 here is CASSFLRGNTGELFF. Written as DNA, the CDR3 is TGTGCCAGCAGCTTCCTAAGGGGAAACACCGGGGAGCTGTTTTTT. Based on the CDR3 plus reference TRBV7-2 and TRBJ2-2, the full variable domain is GAGVSQSPSNKVTEKGKDVELRCDPISGHTALYWYRQSLGQGLEFLIYFQGNSAPDKSGLPSDRFSAERTGGSVSTLTIQRTQQEDSAVYLCASSFLRGNTGELFFGEGSRLTVL.